The clone carrying this T cell receptor beta chain has just a few counts. Antigen: not known. Expressed TCRB transcripts were sequenced because the isolated RNA had all been reverse transcribed beforehand. Profiled with immunoSEQ multiplex PCR; TCRdb holds only in-frame clones, not every one. Found here are 150,000 to 190,000 clones, over 7.5% of them singletons; the top ten hold approximately 0.69%. CD45RO/CCR7/CD25/CD127/CD95/CD27 separated CD4+ naive, central memory, regulatory and stem cell-like memory cells by sorting. CDR1 and CDR2 (germline): SGHTA, FQGTGA. Between the trimmed V and J ends, which lost 2 bases and 4 bases, there was a span of 15 bases. This CDR3 contains 15 residues. The data derive from a study of beta chain features in type 1 diabetes. Across the whole study: Cell yields, gender and age were similar in healthy donors and patients. Study-level results: For cells with high TCR expression, cDNA sequencing could yield over-representation. All four CD4+ subsets of Type 1 diabetes patients contained TCRB CDR3s that were moderately but significantly shorter.

This clonotype was obtained from a man younger than 35 in good health. The sample was central memory CD4+ T cells from blood. The rearrangement links TRBV7-3 to TRBJ2-7; unclear D gene. CDR3 loop: CASSLFPDLQYEQYF. CDR3 in DNA: TGTGCCAGCAGCTTATTTCCCGACTTACAATACGAGCAGTACTTC.